This T cell receptor (beta chain) is from a study of T cell repertoires in cytomegalovirus infection. TCRdb used MiXCR to reprocess the reads, holding one entry per CDR3 protein. The table has fewer than 200,000 distinct CDR3 sequences, about 22% seen once. To note about this clonotype: The antigen remains unidentified.

The sample was CD8+ T cells from cultured PBMCs, taken from culture after CMV antigen stimulation. The TCR was taken from a human donor in good health (CMV status not recorded). Some clones in this sample may be carry-over from other donors' samples.

CDR3 protein: CASTLGQGMHSPLHF. CDR3 coding DNA: TGTGCCAGCACCTTAGGACAGGGCATGCATTCACCCCTCCACTTT. The rearrangement joins TRBV6-8 to TRBJ1-6; 8 bases agree with TRBD1. V dropped 7 bases and J dropped 8; count of bases not matched to a gene: 10. This CDR3 has 15 residues. Germline V CDR1 and CDR2: MNHGY, SAAAGT.